This is a list of T cell receptor beta chains from one sample in a study of cytomegalovirus exposure and HLA in healthy donors. The data were produced by immunoSEQ multiplex PCR, yet TCRdb's version contains in-frame clones alone and is incomplete. The sample holds 110,000 or so clones; about 68% are singletons and the top ten take 4% to 5%. Sequencing input: PBMCs. Every receptor here comes from a woman in her thirties or forties in good health and CMV-seropositive. The CDR3 runs from the conserved cysteine through the conserved F or W. A D gene is named only where the DNA matches it firmly. Clone size is given for some rows only: seen once, a few or many times, or a class if the clone is expanded.

cdr3_aa: CASSPAGFGGRIETQYF
cdr3_nt: TGTGCCAGCAGTCCGGCGGGTTTTGGCGGGAGGATTGAGACCCAGTACTTC
clone_size: NA
d_call: TRBD2
v_call: TRBV5-4
j_call: TRBJ2-5

cdr3_aa: CASSNGTGPRVFTDTQYF
cdr3_nt: TGTGCCAGTAGTAACGGGACAGGTCCAAGGGTATTCACAGATACGCAGTATTTT
clone_size: NA
d_call: TRBD1
v_call: TRBV19
j_call: TRBJ2-3

cdr3_aa: CASSLGGSGLRETQYF
cdr3_nt: TGTGCCAGCAGCTTAGGTGGATCGGGGTTGAGAGAGACCCAGTACTTC
clone_size: NA
d_call: NA
v_call: TRBV7-8
j_call: TRBJ2-5

cdr3_aa: CASNSRGGGQPITDTQYF
cdr3_nt: TGTGCCAGCAACTCCCGGGGGGGCGGGCAACCTATAACAGATACGCAGTATTTT
clone_size: once
d_call: TRBD2
v_call: TRBV5-4
j_call: TRBJ2-3

cdr3_aa: CASTPPGQGWETQYF
cdr3_nt: TGTGCCAGCACCCCTCCGGGACAGGGATGGGAGACCCAGTACTTC
clone_size: NA
d_call: TRBD1
v_call: TRBV6-6
j_call: TRBJ2-5

cdr3_aa: CASRGRLDGYTF
cdr3_nt: TGTGCCAGCAGGGGGCGATTAGATGGCTACACCTTC
clone_size: NA
d_call: NA
v_call: TRBV27
j_call: TRBJ1-2

cdr3_aa: CASRDSVGTDTQYF
cdr3_nt: TGCGCCAGCAGAGACTCGGTGGGCACAGATACGCAGTATTTT
clone_size: NA
d_call: NA
v_call: TRBV5-1
j_call: TRBJ2-3

cdr3_aa: CASSQSSAAGELFF
cdr3_nt: TGTGCCAGCAGCCAGTCTAGCGCCGCCGGGGAGCTGTTTTTT
clone_size: NA
d_call: NA
v_call: TRBV4-2
j_call: TRBJ2-2

cdr3_aa: CAIKSGVYGYTF
cdr3_nt: TGTGCCATCAAGTCAGGGGTCTATGGCTACACCTTC
clone_size: NA
d_call: NA
v_call: TRBV10-3
j_call: TRBJ1-2

cdr3_aa: CASSSMTGNEQFF
cdr3_nt: TGTGCCAGCAGCTCTATGACAGGGAATGAGCAGTTCTTC
clone_size: NA
d_call: TRBD1
v_call: TRBV7-8
j_call: TRBJ2-1

cdr3_aa: CASSRDRPIYEQYF
cdr3_nt: TGCGCCAGCAGCCGGGACAGACCAATTTACGAGCAGTACTTC
clone_size: NA
d_call: TRBD1
v_call: TRBV5-1
j_call: TRBJ2-7

cdr3_aa: CASSQDFYSLNTDTQYF
cdr3_nt: TGCGCCAGCAGCCAAGATTTCTACTCGCTTAACACAGATACGCAGTATTTT
clone_size: NA
d_call: NA
v_call: TRBV4-3
j_call: TRBJ2-3

cdr3_aa: CASTQGQGAYEQYF
cdr3_nt: TGTGCCAGCACCCAGGGACAGGGGGCCTACGAGCAGTACTTC
clone_size: NA
d_call: TRBD1
v_call: TRBV6-5
j_call: TRBJ2-7

cdr3_aa: CASSLMLAEQFF
cdr3_nt: TGTGCCAGCAGCTTGATGCTAGCGGAGCAGTTCTTC
clone_size: once
d_call: NA
v_call: TRBV7-9
j_call: TRBJ2-1

cdr3_aa: CASSLDRGNTEAFF
cdr3_nt: TGCGCCAGCAGTCTCGACAGGGGGAACACTGAAGCTTTCTTT
clone_size: NA
d_call: TRBD1
v_call: TRBV5-1
j_call: TRBJ1-1

cdr3_aa: CASSRRTAGSYEQYF
cdr3_nt: TGTGCCAGCAGCCGGAGGACTGCCGGGAGCTACGAGCAGTACTTC
clone_size: NA
d_call: NA
v_call: TRBV11-3
j_call: TRBJ2-7

cdr3_aa: CASSLVNPSGTGDSPLHF
cdr3_nt: TGCGCCAGCAGCTTGGTCAATCCTTCCGGGACAGGGGATTCACCCCTCCACTTT
clone_size: NA
d_call: TRBD1
v_call: TRBV5-1
j_call: TRBJ1-6

cdr3_aa: CASSSLNPGQGGYGYTF
cdr3_nt: TGTGCCAGCAGCTCTCTAAACCCGGGACAGGGGGGCTATGGCTACACCTTC
clone_size: NA
d_call: TRBD1
v_call: TRBV7-9
j_call: TRBJ1-2

cdr3_aa: CASIPKDNEKLFF
cdr3_nt: TGTGCCAGCATTCCTAAAGATAATGAAAAACTGTTTTTT
clone_size: NA
d_call: NA
v_call: TRBV27
j_call: TRBJ1-4

cdr3_aa: CAWSLGDRVNSPLHF
cdr3_nt: TGTGCCTGGAGTCTAGGGGACAGGGTTAATTCACCCCTCCACTTT
clone_size: NA
d_call: TRBD1
v_call: TRBV30
j_call: TRBJ1-6

cdr3_aa: CASSTPAGRGEKLFF
cdr3_nt: TGTGCCAGCAGCACCCCAGCGGGTCGGGGTGAAAAACTGTTTTTT
clone_size: few
d_call: NA
v_call: TRBV7-2
j_call: TRBJ1-4

cdr3_aa: CASRPAWGPQETQYF
cdr3_nt: TGTGCCAGTAGGCCAGCGTGGGGGCCTCAAGAGACCCAGTACTTC
clone_size: NA
d_call: NA
v_call: TRBV19
j_call: TRBJ2-5

cdr3_aa: CASSPHRGVRPYEQYF
cdr3_nt: TGTGCCAGCAGTCCCCACAGGGGCGTCCGTCCCTACGAGCAGTACTTC
clone_size: NA
d_call: TRBD1
v_call: TRBV27
j_call: TRBJ2-7